This TCR beta chain derives from a study of blood T cell repertoires in COVID-19. Cohort assignment relied on participant-reported clinical history. Original processing notes: Amplification of reference gene primers was used by the study to estimate nucleated cell counts. This table comes from immunoSEQ multiplex PCR, and its TCRdb copy is limited to in-frame clones, with some not included. The V and J calls and clone size come from that table; D and trimming were worked out from the DNA. The data contain about 270,000 clones, roughly 85% of them seen just once; the ten biggest clones take up approximately 8.2%. Looked up from germline, CDR1 is SGHDT and CDR2 is YYEEEE. V was shortened by 3 bases and J by 0 bases, with 10 bases between the two germline ends. This CDR3 has 14 amino acids.

This clonotype was sampled from a woman aged 50 to 60 with acute COVID-19. What was sequenced was PBMCs or T cells enriched from blood (not recorded which). The chain uses TRBV5-6 and TRBJ2-7; TRBD1 is a possible D gene (5 bases). The CDR3 sequence is CASSSTGSSYEQYF. CDR3 DNA: TGTGCCAGCAGCTCCACAGGATCCTCCTACGAGCAGTACTTC.